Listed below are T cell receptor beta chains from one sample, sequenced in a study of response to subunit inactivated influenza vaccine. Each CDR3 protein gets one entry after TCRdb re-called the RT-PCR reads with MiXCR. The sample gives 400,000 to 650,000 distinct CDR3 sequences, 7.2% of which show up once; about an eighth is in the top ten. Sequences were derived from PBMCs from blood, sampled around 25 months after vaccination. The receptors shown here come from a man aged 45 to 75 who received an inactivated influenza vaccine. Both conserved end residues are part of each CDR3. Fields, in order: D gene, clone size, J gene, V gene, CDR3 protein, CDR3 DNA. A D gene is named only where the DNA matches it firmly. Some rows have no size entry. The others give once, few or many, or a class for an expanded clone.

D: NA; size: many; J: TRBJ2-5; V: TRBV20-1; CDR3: CSAPPEGGTPQETQYF; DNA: TGCAGTGCTCCCCCAGAGGGGGGGACACCCCAAGAGACCCAGTACTTC
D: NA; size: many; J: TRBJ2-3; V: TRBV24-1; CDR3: CATSELSTDTQYF; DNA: TGTGCCACCAGTGAATTAAGCACAGATACGCAGTATTTT
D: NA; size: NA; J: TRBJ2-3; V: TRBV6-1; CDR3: CAGGWGSTDTQYF; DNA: TGTGCCGGAGGATGGGGCAGCACAGATACGCAGTATTTT
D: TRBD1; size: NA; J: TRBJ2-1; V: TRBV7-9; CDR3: CASSWDSGSYNEQFF; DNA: TGTGCCAGCAGCTGGGACAGTGGATCCTACAATGAGCAGTTCTTC
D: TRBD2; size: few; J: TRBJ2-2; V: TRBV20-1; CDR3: CSASSGRAPGELFF; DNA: TGCAGTGCTAGTAGCGGGAGGGCCCCCGGGGAGCTGTTTTTT
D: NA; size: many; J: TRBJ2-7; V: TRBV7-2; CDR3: CASSFDGYEQYF; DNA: TGTGCCAGCAGCTTCGACGGCTACGAGCAGTACTTC
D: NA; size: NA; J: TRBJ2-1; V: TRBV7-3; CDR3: CASSPMGSYNEQFF; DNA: TGTGCCAGCAGCCCCATGGGGTCCTACAATGAGCAGTTCTTC
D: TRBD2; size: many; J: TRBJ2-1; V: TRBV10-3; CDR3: CAISDTSSGGAYNEQFF; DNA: TGTGCCATCAGTGACACTTCAAGTGGGGGGGCCTACAATGAGCAGTTCTTC
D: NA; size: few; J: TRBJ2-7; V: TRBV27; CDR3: CASSLIGRLYEQYF; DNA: TGTGCCAGCAGTTTAATTGGCAGGTTATACGAGCAGTACTTC
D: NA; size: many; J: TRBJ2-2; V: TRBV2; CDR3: CASSDGKNTGELFF; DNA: TGTGCCAGCAGTGATGGGAAGAACACCGGGGAGCTGTTTTTT
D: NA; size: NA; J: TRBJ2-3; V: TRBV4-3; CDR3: CASSHQTTDTQYF; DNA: TGCGCCAGCAGCCACCAAACCACAGATACGCAGTATTTT
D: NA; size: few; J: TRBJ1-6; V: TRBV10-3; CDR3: CAITHTNNSPLHF; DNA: TGTGCCATCACCCACACGAATAATTCACCCCTCCACTTT
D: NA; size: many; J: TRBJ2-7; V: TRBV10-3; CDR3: CAISESNLGVYEQYF; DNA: TGTGCCATCAGTGAGTCGAATTTGGGAGTGTACGAGCAGTACTTC
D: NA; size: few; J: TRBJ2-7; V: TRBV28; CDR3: CASSLLGMGYEQYF; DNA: TGTGCCAGCAGTTTATTAGGGATGGGCTACGAGCAGTACTTC
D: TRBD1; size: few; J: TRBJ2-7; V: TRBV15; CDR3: CATSRTGDSYEQYF; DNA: TGTGCCACCAGCAGGACAGGGGACTCCTACGAGCAGTACTTC
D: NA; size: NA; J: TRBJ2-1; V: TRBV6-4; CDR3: CASSDIFSENYNEQFF; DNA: TGTGCCAGCAGTGACATTTTTAGCGAGAACTACAATGAGCAGTTCTTC
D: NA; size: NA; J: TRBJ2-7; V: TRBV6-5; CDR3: CASSYTRTSYEQYF; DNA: TGTGCCAGCAGTTACACCAGGACATCCTACGAGCAGTACTTC
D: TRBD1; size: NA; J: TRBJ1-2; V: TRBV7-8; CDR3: CASSKRPGQGSNYGYTF; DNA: TGTGCCAGCAGCAAGCGCCCCGGACAGGGATCTAACTATGGCTACACCTTC
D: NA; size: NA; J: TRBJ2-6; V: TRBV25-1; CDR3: CASSAPLGQSGANVLTF; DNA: TGTGCCAGCAGTGCTCCCCTTGGGCAATCTGGGGCCAACGTCCTGACTTTC
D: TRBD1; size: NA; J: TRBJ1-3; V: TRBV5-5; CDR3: CASSFWPQGEGNTIYF; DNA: TGTGCCAGCAGCTTTTGGCCACAGGGGGAAGGAAACACCATATATTTT
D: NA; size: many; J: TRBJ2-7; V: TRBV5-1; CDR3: CASSLEGGGSSYEQYF; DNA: TGCGCCAGCAGCTTGGAAGGTGGGGGGAGCTCCTACGAGCAGTACTTC
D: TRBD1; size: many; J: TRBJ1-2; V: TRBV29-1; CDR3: CSVGARDSKGYTF; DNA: TGCAGCGTTGGGGCCAGGGACAGCAAAGGCTACACCTTC
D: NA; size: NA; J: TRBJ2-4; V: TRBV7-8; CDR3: CASSLSIAAIQYF; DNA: TGTGCCAGCAGCCTCAGCATCGCCGCCATTCAGTACTTC
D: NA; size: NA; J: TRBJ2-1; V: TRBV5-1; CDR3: CASSPTLFVGTTYNEQFF; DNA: TGCGCCAGCAGCCCGACCCTGTTCGTAGGGACGACCTACAATGAGCAGTTCTTC
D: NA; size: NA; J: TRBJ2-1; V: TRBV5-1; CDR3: CASAGGGSFDNEQFF; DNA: TGCGCCAGCGCCGGTGGTGGGAGTTTCGACAATGAGCAGTTCTTC
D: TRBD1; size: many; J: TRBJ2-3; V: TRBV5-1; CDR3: CASSLAGTGRTDTQYF; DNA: TGCGCCAGCAGCTTGGCCGGGACAGGGCGCACAGATACGCAGTATTTT
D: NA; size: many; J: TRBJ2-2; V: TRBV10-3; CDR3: CAISESRTVYTGELFF; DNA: TGTGCCATCAGTGAGTCCCGGACAGTTTACACCGGGGAGCTGTTTTTT
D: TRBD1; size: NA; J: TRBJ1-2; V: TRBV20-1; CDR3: CSAVYRGHRDGYTF; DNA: TGCAGTGCTGTCTACAGGGGGCATCGGGATGGCTACACCTTC
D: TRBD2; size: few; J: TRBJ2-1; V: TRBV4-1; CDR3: CASSQESGLGSNEQFF; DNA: TGCGCCAGCAGCCAAGAGTCAGGACTAGGCTCCAATGAGCAGTTCTTC
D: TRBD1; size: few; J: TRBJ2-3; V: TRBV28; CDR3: CASSFRAGGRTDTQYF; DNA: TGTGCCAGCAGTTTTCGGGCAGGGGGCAGAACAGATACGCAGTATTTT
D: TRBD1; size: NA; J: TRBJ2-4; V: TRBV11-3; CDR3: CASSPYLGQGVAKNIQYF; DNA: TGTGCCAGCAGCCCCTACCTAGGACAGGGGGTAGCCAAAAACATTCAGTACTTC
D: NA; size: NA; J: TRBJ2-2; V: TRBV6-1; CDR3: CASNIKGPWGTGELFF; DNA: TGTGCCAGCAATATTAAGGGCCCCTGGGGCACCGGGGAGCTGTTTTTT
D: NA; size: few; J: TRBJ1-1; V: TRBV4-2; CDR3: CASSQDLDIEAFF; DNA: TGTGCCAGCAGCCAAGATTTGGATATTGAAGCTTTCTTT
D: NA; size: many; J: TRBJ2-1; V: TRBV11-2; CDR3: CASSLNAGINEQFF; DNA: TGTGCCAGCAGCTTAAATGCGGGAATCAATGAGCAGTTCTTC
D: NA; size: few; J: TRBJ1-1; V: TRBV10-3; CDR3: CAIKFRENTEAFF; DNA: TGTGCCATCAAGTTTCGGGAGAACACTGAAGCTTTCTTT
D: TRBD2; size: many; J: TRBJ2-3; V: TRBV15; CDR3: CATSRGLAGVTDTQYF; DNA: TGTGCCACCAGCAGAGGTCTAGCGGGGGTCACAGATACGCAGTATTTT
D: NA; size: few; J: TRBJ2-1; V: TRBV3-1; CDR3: CASSQFRGNEQFF; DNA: TGTGCCAGCAGCCAATTCCGGGGCAATGAGCAGTTCTTC
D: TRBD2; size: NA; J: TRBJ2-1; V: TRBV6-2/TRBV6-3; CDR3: CASKLLAGHYNEQFF; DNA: TGTGCCAGCAAACTCTTAGCGGGGCACTACAATGAGCAGTTCTTC
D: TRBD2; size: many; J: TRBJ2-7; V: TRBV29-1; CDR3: CSVRSSGGAYEQYF; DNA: TGCAGCGTTCGGAGTAGCGGGGGGGCCTACGAGCAGTACTTC
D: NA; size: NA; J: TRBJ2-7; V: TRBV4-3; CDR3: CASSPAVAYEQYF; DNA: TGCGCCAGCAGCCCCGCAGTGGCCTACGAGCAGTACTTC
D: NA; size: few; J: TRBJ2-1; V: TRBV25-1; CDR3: CASSAGGGAYYNEQFF; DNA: TGTGCCAGCAGTGCTGGGGGGGGGGCTTACTACAATGAGCAGTTCTTC
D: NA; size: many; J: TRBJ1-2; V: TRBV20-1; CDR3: CSGQTRSYGYTF; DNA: TGCAGTGGGCAGACTAGGTCATATGGCTACACCTTC
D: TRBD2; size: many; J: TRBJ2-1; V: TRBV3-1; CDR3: CASSQVYELALAANEQFF; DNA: TGTGCCAGCAGCCAAGTCTATGAGCTTGCACTAGCGGCCAATGAGCAGTTCTTC
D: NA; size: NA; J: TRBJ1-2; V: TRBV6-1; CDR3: CASSEGGGGRGYGYTF; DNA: TGTGCCAGCAGTGAAGGAGGAGGAGGGAGGGGTTATGGCTACACCTTC
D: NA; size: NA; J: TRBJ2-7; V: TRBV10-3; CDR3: CAISDRGDNEQYF; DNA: TGTGCCATCAGTGACAGGGGAGACAACGAGCAGTACTTC
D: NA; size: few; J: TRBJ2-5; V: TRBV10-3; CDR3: CAISGSGQETQYF; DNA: TGTGCCATCAGTGGATCAGGGCAAGAGACCCAGTACTTC
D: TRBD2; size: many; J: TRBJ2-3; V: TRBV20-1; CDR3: CSAIGREPTDTQYF; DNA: TGCAGTGCTATTGGGAGGGAACCCACAGATACGCAGTATTTT